A single sample gave rise to the 9 T cell receptor beta chains below, sequenced in a study of T cell repertoires in cytomegalovirus infection. No antigens are known for them. TCRdb reprocessed the reads via MiXCR and lists one record per CDR3 protein. Of about 740,000 distinct CDR3 sequences listed, about 33% were seen once; the top ten hold roughly 18%. This material consisted of cultured PBMCs, taken from culture after CMV antigen stimulation. Every receptor here comes from a human donor in good health (CMV status not recorded). Some clones in this sample may be carry-over from other donors' samples.

A few counts support this clonotype. The V call is TRBV11-2, the J call TRBJ2-5; no definite D call. Between the trimmed V and J ends, which lost 5 bases and 4 bases, there was a span of 11 bases. The CDR3 loop spans 13 amino acids. Germline CDR1 is SGHAT and CDR2 is FQNNGV. The CDR3 is CASSGLDGETQYF. CDR3 coding DNA: TGTGCCAGCAGCGGGTTGGATGGAGAGACCCAGTACTTC.

The chain combines TRBV27 with TRBJ2-1, with D perhaps TRBD1 (6 bases). The CDR3 extends over 14 amino acids. Germline values: CDR1 MNHEY, CDR2 SMNVEV (reference sequence). With 5 bases removed from V and 8 bases from J, the gap between germline ends came to 16 bases. The CDR3 sequence: CASSQITGLDEQFF. CDR3 coding DNA: TGTGCCAGCAGTCAAATCACAGGGTTGGATGAGCAGTTCTTC.

This rearrangement joins TRBV7-9 to TRBJ2-7; D unclear. The CDR3 spans 14 residues. Germline V gene lookup returns CDR1 SEHNR and CDR2 FQNEAQ (reference sequence). Between the trimmed V and J ends, which lost 5 bases and 5 bases, there was a span of 16 bases. The CDR3 DNA reads TGTGCCAGCAGCCTAATCGGCAGCTATGACGAGCAGTACTTC. This encodes CASSLIGSYDEQYF.

This clonotype was detected a few times. The CDR3 protein is CASSLGVLVAGNTIYF. The CDR3 DNA reads as TGTGCCAGCAGCTTAGGAGTTTTGGTCGCTGGAAACACCATATATTTT. The chain uses TRBV7-2 and TRBJ1-3; D is undetermined. There are 16 residues in the CDR3. Germline-derived CDR1 and CDR2 are SGHTA and FQGNSA. Trimming left V 1 base short and J 2 bases short, with 12 bases between.

This clonotype was seen once. This rearrangement joins TRBV19 to TRBJ2-7, with 9 bases identical to TRBD1. Germline V CDR1 and CDR2: LNHDA, SQIVND (reference sequence). The J segment lost 0 bases and the V segment lost 4 bases, leaving 10 bases of the junction unmatched. There are 17 residues in the CDR3. This CDR3 reads CASSNRDRVDISYEQYF. In DNA, the CDR3 is TGTGCCAGTAGTAACCGGGACAGGGTTGATATCTCCTACGAGCAGTACTTC.

The V gene is TRBV2, the J gene TRBJ1-1, with D tentatively TRBD1 (5 bases). CDR1 and CDR2 from the germline V gene are SNHLY and FYNNEI. This CDR3 is built from 14 residues. Trimming stripped 1 base from V and 0 bases from J, with 6 bases between. The CDR3 sequence: CASSEDRLNTEAFF. The CDR3 DNA sequence: TGTGCCAGCAGTGAAGACAGGTTGAACACTGAAGCTTTCTTT.

This clonotype occurred a few times. The CDR3 bases are TGTGCCAGCAGCCCAACCGGGACTAGCGAGACCCAGTACTTC. Its protein product is CASSPTGTSETQYF. This chain joins TRBV7-9 and TRBJ2-5; 9 positions agree with TRBD2. J lost 5 bases, V lost 5 bases, and 6 bases had no gene match. The length of the CDR3 is 14 residues. CDR1 SEHNR and CDR2 FQNEAQ come from the germline V gene (reference sequence).

In this sample, this clonotype turned up a few times. J is TRBJ2-5 and V is TRBV28, with a tentative D call TRBD2 (6 bases). The V gene's germline CDR1 is MDHEN and CDR2 SYDVKM. Trimming stripped 6 bases from V and 2 bases from J, with 13 bases between. The CDR3 consists of 14 residues. In DNA, the CDR3 is TGTGCCAGCAGCCTCGACGGGACTCAAGAGACCCAGTACTTC. Translation gives CASSLDGTQETQYF.

The CDR3 protein is CATSGTEKQETQYF. The DNA of the CDR3 is TGTGCCACCTCCGGGACTGAAAAACAAGAGACCCAGTACTTC. The chain carries TRBV7-8 and TRBJ2-5; D perhaps matches TRBD2 (6 bases). Germline V CDR1 and CDR2: SGHVS, FQNEAQ. The CDR3 extends over 14 amino acids. Deletions cut 10 bases from V and 2 bases from J, with 17 bases between. The full variable domain, completed using reference TRBV7-8 and TRBJ2-5, is GAGVSQSPRYKVAKRGQDVALRCDPISGHVSLFWYQQALGQGPEFLTYFQNEAQLDKSGLPSDRFFAERPEGSVSTLKIQRTQQEDSAVYLCATSGTEKQETQYFGPGTRLLVL.